This T cell receptor (beta chain) is drawn from a study of identical twins (TCRdb year 2016). In terms of the full investigation: The study deep-sequenced TCR alpha and beta repertoires from monozygotic twins, unrelated adults of various ages and cord blood to test whether fetal clonotypes persist. To rule out contamination, replicate twin experiments were performed at different times with different library preparation protocols. Paper-wide results and their limitations: Zero-insertion analyses could be partly confounded by invariant T cells such as MAIT and iNKT, though diverse VJ usage argued against such confounding for most clonotypes. In monozygotic twins, out-of-frame TCR alpha sharing was systematically underestimated by recombination models, although the models agreed with sharing between unrelated individuals. Excess twin sharing in beta out-of-frame sequences was weaker because fewer shared sequences lowered the signal-to-noise ratio. Fewer insertions were carried by abundant cord blood beta clonotypes; a weaker similar trend was observed in young adult naive repertoires, while no such trend was observed in memory repertoires. Compared with coincidental sharing between unrelated individuals, an excess of low generation-probability sequences was observed among out-of-frame TCR alpha sequences shared between twins. Because the same donors could not be followed over many years, conclusions were based on cross-sectional statistical analysis.

The CDR3 goes from the cysteine to the phenylalanine over 13 residues. Just CDR3 DNA is preserved here, 39 bases in frame from base 1. The V end gives up 6 bases and the J end 3 bases, leaving 4 bases in the junction not matched to a gene. Looking up the germline V gene yields CDR1 ENHRY and CDR2 SYGVKD. All donors were healthy Caucasians. The twin cohort consisted of three pairs of female monozygotic twins, all aged roughly 18 to 29 years. Peripheral blood mononuclear cells were used as the source from which RNA for TCR libraries was isolated. Libraries came from 5' RACE. The sequencing machine was an Illumina HiSeq 2000. Template switching introduced a universal primer binding site; the final cDNA contained a unique molecular identifier, enabling accurate counting of TCR cDNA molecules. Specific primers in the conserved constant-segment region were used to synthesize first-strand cDNA for the TCR alpha and beta chains. Each cDNA library was double barcoded, with a SMART-Mk sample barcode plus Illumina barcodes, to control for contamination. TruSeq adapter sequences along with Illumina sample barcodes were introduced in two successive PCR steps. TCR alpha and beta cDNA libraries were sequenced on the Illumina HiSeq platform with custom primers. As for the original processing: Unique molecular identifiers were extracted from raw reads with MiGEC, and CDR3 positions were determined with MiXCR. Recombination models were inferred per individual with the repgenHMM and IGoR tools using an EM algorithm. Shared clonotype analysis was performed with the tcR package in R, normalizing sharing by the product of cloneset sizes. To study raw recombination without the effects of thymic and clonal selection, out-of-frame nonproductive sequences were analyzed. TCRdb trimmed the raw reads at Q25, called clones with MiXCR and kept productive beta chains. Entries are consolidated by CDR3 protein sequence, retaining the most common genes and DNA. These V and J calls are TCRdb output, not the study's own analysis. The sample profile shows nearly 900,000 distinct CDR3 sequences; about 12% of them were found once. 1.5% to 2% of the sample is in the top ten clones.

This clonotype was observed a handful of times. The clone's antigen remains unknown. Per-base qualities were not stored, and no clone one base away is much larger. The data also belong to a second study, concerning yellow fever vaccine responses in identical twins. Reported in the second study: The T cell response to vaccination in identical twins was reported by the authors to appear partly convergent and partly personalized. Focusing on identical twins, the study followed the T cell clones that responded to the vaccine, and did so with precision.

Specimen: PBMCs. In this chain, TRBV10-3 is recombined with TRBJ1-2; TRBD1 agrees with 7 junctional bases. The receptor's source is a woman under 30 in good health. The DNA sequence is TGTGCCATCAGCGATGACAGGGACTATGGCTACACCTTC. It translates to CAISDDRDYGYTF.